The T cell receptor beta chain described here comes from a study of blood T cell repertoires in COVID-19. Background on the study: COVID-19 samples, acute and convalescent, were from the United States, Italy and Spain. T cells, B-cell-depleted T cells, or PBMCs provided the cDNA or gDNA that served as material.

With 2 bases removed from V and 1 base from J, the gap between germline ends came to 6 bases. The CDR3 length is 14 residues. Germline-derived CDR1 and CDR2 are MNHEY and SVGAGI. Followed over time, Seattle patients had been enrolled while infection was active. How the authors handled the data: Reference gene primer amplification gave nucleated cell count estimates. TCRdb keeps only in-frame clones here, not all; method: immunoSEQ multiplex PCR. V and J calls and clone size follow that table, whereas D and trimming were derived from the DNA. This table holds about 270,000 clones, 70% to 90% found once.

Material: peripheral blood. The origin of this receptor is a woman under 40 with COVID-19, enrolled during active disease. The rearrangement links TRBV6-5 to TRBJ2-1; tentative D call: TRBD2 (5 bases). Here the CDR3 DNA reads TGTGCCAGCAGTTACCGGGGTTCCTACAATGAGCAGTTCTTC. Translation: CASSYRGSYNEQFF.